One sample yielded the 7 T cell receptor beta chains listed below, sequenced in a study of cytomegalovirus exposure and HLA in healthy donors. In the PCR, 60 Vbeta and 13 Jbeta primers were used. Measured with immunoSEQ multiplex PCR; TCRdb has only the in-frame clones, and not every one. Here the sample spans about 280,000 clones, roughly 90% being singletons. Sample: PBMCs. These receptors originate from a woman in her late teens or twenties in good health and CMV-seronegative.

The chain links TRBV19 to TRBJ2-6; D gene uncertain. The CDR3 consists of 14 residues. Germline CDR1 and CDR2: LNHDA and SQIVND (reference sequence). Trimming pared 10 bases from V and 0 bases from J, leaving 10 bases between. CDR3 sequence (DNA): TGTGCCACCGCTTACTTCTCTGGGGCCAACGTCCTGACTTTC. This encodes CATAYFSGANVLTF. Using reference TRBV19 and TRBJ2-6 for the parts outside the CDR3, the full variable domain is DGGITQSPKYLFRKEGQNVTLSCEQNLNHDAMYWYRQDPGQGLRLIYYSQIVNDFQKGDIAEGYSVSREKKESFPLTVTSAQKNPTAFYLCATAYFSGANVLTFGAGSRLTVL.

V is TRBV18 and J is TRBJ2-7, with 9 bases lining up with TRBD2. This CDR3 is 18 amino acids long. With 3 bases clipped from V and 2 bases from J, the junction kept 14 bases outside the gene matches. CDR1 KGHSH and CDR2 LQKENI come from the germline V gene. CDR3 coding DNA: TGTGCCAGCTCACCTCTAGCGGGGACCACCGCGCGGGCCTACGAGCAGTACTTC. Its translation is CASSPLAGTTARAYEQYF.

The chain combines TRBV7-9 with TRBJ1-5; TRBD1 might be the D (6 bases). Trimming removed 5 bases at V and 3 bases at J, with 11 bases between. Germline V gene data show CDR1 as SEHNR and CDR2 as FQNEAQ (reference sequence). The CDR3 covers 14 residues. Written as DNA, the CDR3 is TGTGCCAGCAGCCCCACAGGGATCAATCAGCCCCAGCATTTT. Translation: CASSPTGINQPQHF.

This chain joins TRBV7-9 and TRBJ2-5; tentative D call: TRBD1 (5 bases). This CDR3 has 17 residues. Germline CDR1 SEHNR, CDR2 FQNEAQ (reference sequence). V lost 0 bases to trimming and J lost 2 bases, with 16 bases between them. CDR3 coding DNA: TGTGCCAGCAGCTTAGCGTCGTTAGCAGGGCCACAAGAGACCCAGTACTTC. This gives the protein CASSLASLAGPQETQYF. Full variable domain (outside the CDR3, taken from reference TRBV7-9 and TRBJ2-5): DTGVSQNPRHKITKRGQNVTFRCDPISEHNRLYWYRQTLGQGPEFLTYFQNEAQLEKSRLLSDRFSAERPKGSFSTLEIQRTEQGDSAMYLCASSLASLAGPQETQYFGPGTRLLVL.

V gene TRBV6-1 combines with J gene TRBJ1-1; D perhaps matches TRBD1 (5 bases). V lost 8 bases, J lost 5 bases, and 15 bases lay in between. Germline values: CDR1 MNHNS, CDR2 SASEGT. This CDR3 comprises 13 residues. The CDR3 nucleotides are TGTGCCAGCCAGACAGCGAGTGGGACTGAAGCTTTCTTT. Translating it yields CASQTASGTEAFF.

Here the CDR3 DNA reads TGTGCCATCGAAACACAGGTGGGATATGGCTACACCTTC. This codes for CAIETQVGYGYTF. The V gene is TRBV10-3, the J gene TRBJ1-2, with D possibly TRBD1 on 5 matching bases. Trimming removed 8 bases at V and 5 bases at J, with 15 bases between. Germline V lookup: CDR1 ENHRY, CDR2 SYGVKD. CDR3 length: 13 amino acids.

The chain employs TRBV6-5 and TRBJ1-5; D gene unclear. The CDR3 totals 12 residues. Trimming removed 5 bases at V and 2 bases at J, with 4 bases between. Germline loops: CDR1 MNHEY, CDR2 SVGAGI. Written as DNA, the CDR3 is TGTGCCAGCAGTACTGGCAATCAGCCCCAGCATTTT. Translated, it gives CASSTGNQPQHF.